The source of this T cell receptor (beta chain) is a study of spatial heterogeneity in lung cancer. About the research overall: Tumor-region counts of TCR transcripts tracked strongly with a T cell module score from matched bulk RNA-seq. Study-level results: For expanded intratumoral alpha and beta TCRs, counts tracked tumor mutation counts.

This clonotype is medium-sized in the sample. Its antigen is undetermined. In TCRdb, the 5' RACE reads were re-called with MiXCR into one record per CDR3 protein. This sample has under 20,000 distinct CDR3 sequences, with approximately 5% found just once. Time point in this sample: sample taken at primary tumor resection. Sequencing used lung tumor tissue, obtained at surgery. The clonotype was recovered from a female donor with early-stage non-small cell lung cancer.

The CDR3 spells CASSLLSWDFRYEQYF. CDR3 DNA: TGTGCCAGCAGTTTATTATCCTGGGACTTTCGCTACGAGCAGTACTTC. The V call is TRBV28, the J call TRBJ2-7; tentative D call: TRBD2 (6 bases). The germline gives CDR1 MDHEN, CDR2 SYDVKM. V shed 1 base and J shed 3 bases, with 16 bases lying between them. The CDR3 length is 16 residues.